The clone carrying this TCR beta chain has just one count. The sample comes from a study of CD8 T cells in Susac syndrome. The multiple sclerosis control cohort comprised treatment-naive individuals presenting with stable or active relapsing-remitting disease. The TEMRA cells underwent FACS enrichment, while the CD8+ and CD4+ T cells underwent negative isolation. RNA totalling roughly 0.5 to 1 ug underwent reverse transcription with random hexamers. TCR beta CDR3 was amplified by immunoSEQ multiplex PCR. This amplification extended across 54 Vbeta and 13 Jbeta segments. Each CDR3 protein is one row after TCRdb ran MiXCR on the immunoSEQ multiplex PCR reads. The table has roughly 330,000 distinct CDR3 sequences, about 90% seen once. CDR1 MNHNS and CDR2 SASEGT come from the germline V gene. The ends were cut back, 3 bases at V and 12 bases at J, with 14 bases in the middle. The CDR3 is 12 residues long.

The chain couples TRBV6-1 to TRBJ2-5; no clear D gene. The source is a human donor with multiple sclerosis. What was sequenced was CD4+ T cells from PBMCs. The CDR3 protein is CASSDRVVGEYF. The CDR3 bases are TGTGCCAGCAGTGATAGAGTTGTTGGGGAGTACTTC.